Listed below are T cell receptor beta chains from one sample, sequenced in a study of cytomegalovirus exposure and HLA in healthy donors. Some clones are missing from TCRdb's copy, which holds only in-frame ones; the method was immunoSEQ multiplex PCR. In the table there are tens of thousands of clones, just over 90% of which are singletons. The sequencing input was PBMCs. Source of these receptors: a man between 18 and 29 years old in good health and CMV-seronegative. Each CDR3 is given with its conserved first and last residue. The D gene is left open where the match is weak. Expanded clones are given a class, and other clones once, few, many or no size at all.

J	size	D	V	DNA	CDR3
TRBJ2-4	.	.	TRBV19	TGTGCCGGCAAGACAGTTGATAACATTCAGTACTTC	CAGKTVDNIQYF
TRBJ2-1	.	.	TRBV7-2	TGTGCCAGCAGCTTAGGGAGGGTCTACCAAGGGGAGCAGTTCTTC	CASSLGRVYQGEQFF
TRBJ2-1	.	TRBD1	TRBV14	TGTGCCAGCAGCGTCCGTACAGGGGCCAGTTCCTACAATGAGCAGTTCTTC	CASSVRTGASSYNEQFF
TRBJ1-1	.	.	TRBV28	TGTGCCAGCAGTGCCCGGGGGAGAACTGAAGCTTTCTTT	CASSARGRTEAFF
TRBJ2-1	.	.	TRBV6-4	TGTGCCAGCAGTGACTCCCTAAATTCCAATGAGCAGTTCTTC	CASSDSLNSNEQFF
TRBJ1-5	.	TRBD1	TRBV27	TGTGCCAGCAGTCCTGACAGGGGGCATCAGCCCCAGCATTTT	CASSPDRGHQPQHF
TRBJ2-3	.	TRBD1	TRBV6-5	TGTGCCAGCGGGACAGATCTTTTTAAAAATACGCAGTATTTT	CASGTDLFKNTQYF
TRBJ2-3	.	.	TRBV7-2	TGTGCCAGCAGCTTCCGGGACATCACAGATACGCAGTATTTT	CASSFRDITDTQYF
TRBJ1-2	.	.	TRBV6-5	TGTGCCAGCAGTTACTCGAGCGGATTCTATGGCTACACCTTC	CASSYSSGFYGYTF
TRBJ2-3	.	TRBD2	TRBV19	TGTGCCAGTAGTATCGGGGCGGGGGGCACAGATACGCAGTATTTT	CASSIGAGGTDTQYF
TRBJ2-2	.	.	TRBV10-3	TGTGCCATCACACCGAGCAGGGACACCGGGGAGCTGTTTTTT	CAITPSRDTGELFF
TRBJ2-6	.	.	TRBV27	TGTGCCAGCAGTTCGCCCGGGGATAGCTCTGGGGCCAACGTCCTGACTTTC	CASSSPGDSSGANVLTF
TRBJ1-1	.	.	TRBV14	TGTGCCAGCAGCCAAGAGGGCGGGGACGCTTTCTTT	CASSQEGGDAFF
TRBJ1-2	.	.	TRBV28	TGTGCCAGCAGCTCGACTCCTCAGGGAACTGGTGGCTACACCTTC	CASSSTPQGTGGYTF
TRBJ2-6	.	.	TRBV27	TGTGCCAGCAGTCGTCCCGGGACAAAGACTGGGGCCAACGTCCTGACTTTC	CASSRPGTKTGANVLTF
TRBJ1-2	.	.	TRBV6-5	TGTGCCAGCAGTTACTCGCGTGAGTCGGGCTACACCTTC	CASSYSRESGYTF
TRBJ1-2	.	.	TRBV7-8	TGTGCCAGCAGCTTGGGGACTTCTGACTACACCTTC	CASSLGTSDYTF
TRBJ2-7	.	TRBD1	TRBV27	TGTGCCAGCAGCCCCGGGACAGGGGGCTTCGAGCAGTACTTC	CASSPGTGGFEQYF
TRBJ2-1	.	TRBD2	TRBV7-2	TGTGCCAGCAGCTTAGCCCCTTCTTCTAGCGGGTTTCAGTTCTTC	CASSLAPSSSGFQFF
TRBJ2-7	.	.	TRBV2	TGTGCCAGCAGTTTTGGACTTCCTAGCTCCTACGAGCAGTACTTC	CASSFGLPSSYEQYF
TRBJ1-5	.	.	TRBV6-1	TGTGCCAGCAGTGAACGGGCGGGTACTCAGCCCCAGCATTTT	CASSERAGTQPQHF
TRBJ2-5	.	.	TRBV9	TGTGCCAGCAGCCCCGAAGGGGTAGAGACCCAGTACTTC	CASSPEGVETQYF
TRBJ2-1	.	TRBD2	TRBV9	TGTGCCAGCAGCGACGGGAGGGCTAGCGGGAGGTTATGGGTTAATGAGCAGTTCTTC	CASSDGRASGRLWVNEQFF
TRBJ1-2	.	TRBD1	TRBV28	TGTGCCAGCACGCCAGGGACAGGGGATGGCTACACCTTC	CASTPGTGDGYTF
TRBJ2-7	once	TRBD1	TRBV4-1	TGCGCCAGCAGCCAAGGACAGGGGATTTCCGAGCAGTACTTC	CASSQGQGISEQYF
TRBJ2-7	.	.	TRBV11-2	TGTGCCAGCAGCTTAGGGGAGTCTTACGAGCAGTACTTC	CASSLGESYEQYF
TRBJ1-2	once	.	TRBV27	TGTGCCAGCAGTTCCAGGGGTTCTAACTATGGCTACACCTTC	CASSSRGSNYGYTF
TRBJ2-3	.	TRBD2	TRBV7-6	TGTGCCAGCAGCACAGCGGGGGGCACAGATACGCAGTATTTT	CASSTAGGTDTQYF
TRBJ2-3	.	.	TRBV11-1	TGTGCCAGCAGCTTAGCGGACGGGGGCACAGATACGCAGTATTTT	CASSLADGGTDTQYF
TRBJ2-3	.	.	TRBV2	TGTGCCACCCTGCGAACAGATACGCAGTATTTT	CATLRTDTQYF
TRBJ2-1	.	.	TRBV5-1	TGCGCCAGCAAGGAGAGGGTGAACTCCTACAATGAGCAGTTCTTC	CASKERVNSYNEQFF
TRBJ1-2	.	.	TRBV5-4	TGTGCCAGCAGTCCTGGAGACTATGGCTACACCTTC	CASSPGDYGYTF
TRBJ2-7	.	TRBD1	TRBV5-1	TGCGCCAGCAGCCCCCGGGACAGGTCCTACGAGCAGTACTTC	CASSPRDRSYEQYF
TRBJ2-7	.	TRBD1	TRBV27	TGTGCCAGCAGTCATCGGGACAGGGTAGGACGGCAGTACTTC	CASSHRDRVGRQYF
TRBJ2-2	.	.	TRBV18	TGTGCCAGCTCAATAGCGGACACAGTCGGGGAGCTGTTTTTT	CASSIADTVGELFF
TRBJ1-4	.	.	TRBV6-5	TGTGCCAGCACCCTTTCGGGAACTAATGAAAAACTGTTTTTT	CASTLSGTNEKLFF
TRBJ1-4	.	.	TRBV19	TGTGCCAGTAGTCAGGGCGCAACTAATGAAAAACTGTTTTTT	CASSQGATNEKLFF
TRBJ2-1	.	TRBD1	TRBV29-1	TGCAGCGTTGAAGATCACAGGGGCAATGAGCAGTTCTTC	CSVEDHRGNEQFF
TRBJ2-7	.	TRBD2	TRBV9	TGTGCCAGCAGCGTAGGAGCGGGAGGGCACTACGAGCAGTACTTC	CASSVGAGGHYEQYF
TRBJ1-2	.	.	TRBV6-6	TGTGCCAGCAGTTACCCCGGTGTCCATGGCTACACCTTC	CASSYPGVHGYTF
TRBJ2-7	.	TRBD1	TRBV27	TGTGCCAGCAGTCCACGACAGGGTGCCTACGAGCAGTACTTC	CASSPRQGAYEQYF
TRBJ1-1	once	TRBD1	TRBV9	TGTGCCAGCAGCGTAACCGCCGGGACAGGGGTCTTACTAGGCACTGAAGCTTTCTTT	CASSVTAGTGVLLGTEAFF
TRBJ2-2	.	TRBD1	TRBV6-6	TGTGCCAGCGACAGGGTAGCCGGGGAGCTGTTTTTT	CASDRVAGELFF
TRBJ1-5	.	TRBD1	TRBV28	TGTGCCAGCAGTTCTCCGGGACAGTATCAGCCCCAGCATTTT	CASSSPGQYQPQHF
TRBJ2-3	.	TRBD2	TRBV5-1	TGCGCCAGCTCGACTAGCGGAAGCACAGATACGCAGTATTTT	CASSTSGSTDTQYF
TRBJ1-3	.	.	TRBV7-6	TGTGCCAGCAGCTTAGGCGAACGGGGCTCTGGAAACACCATATATTTT	CASSLGERGSGNTIYF
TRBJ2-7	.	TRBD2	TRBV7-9	TGTGCCAGCAGCAAGGGACTAGCGCACTACGAGCAGTACTTC	CASSKGLAHYEQYF
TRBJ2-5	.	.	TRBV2	TGTGCCAGCATACAGGGCAATCTTCCAAAAGGGACCCAGTACTTC	CASIQGNLPKGTQYF
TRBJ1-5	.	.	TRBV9	TGTGCCAGCAGCGTAGACCCCACAGGGCCTCAGCCCCAGCATTTT	CASSVDPTGPQPQHF